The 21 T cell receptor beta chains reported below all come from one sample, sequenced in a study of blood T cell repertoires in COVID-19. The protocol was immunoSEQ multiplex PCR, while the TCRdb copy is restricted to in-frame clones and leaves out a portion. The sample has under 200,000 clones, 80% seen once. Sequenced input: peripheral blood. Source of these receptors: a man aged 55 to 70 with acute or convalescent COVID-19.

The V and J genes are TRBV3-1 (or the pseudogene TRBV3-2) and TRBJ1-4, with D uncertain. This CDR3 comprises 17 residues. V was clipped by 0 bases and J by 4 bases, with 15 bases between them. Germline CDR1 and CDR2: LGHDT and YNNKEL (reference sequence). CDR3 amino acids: CASSQEWGERVNEKLFF. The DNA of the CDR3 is TGTGCCAGCAGCCAAGAATGGGGTGAGAGGGTTAATGAAAAACTGTTTTTT.

This chain's CDR3 is CSASGRGSSTDTQYF. The CDR3 DNA reads TGCAGTGCTAGTGGGCGGGGATCTAGCACAGATACGCAGTATTTT. The chain carries TRBV20-1 and TRBJ2-3, with D tentatively TRBD2 (6 bases). There are 15 residues in the CDR3. CDR1 is DFQATT, CDR2 SNEGSKA, per germline (reference sequence). V was cut by 3 bases and J by 0 bases, with 13 bases left in between.

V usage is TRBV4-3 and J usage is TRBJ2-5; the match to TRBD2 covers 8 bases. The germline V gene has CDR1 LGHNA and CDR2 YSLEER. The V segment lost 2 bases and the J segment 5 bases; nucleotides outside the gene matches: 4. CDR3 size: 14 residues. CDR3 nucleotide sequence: TGCGCCAGCAGCCAAAACGGGGGGGCGGAGACCCAGTACTTC. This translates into CASSQNGGAETQYF.

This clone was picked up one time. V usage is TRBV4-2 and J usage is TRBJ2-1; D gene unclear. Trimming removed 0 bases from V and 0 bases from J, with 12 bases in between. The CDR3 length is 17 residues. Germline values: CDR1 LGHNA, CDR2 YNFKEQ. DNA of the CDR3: TGTGCCAGCAGCCAAGAGGTGAGCGCCCGCTCCTACAATGAGCAGTTCTTC. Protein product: CASSQEVSARSYNEQFF.

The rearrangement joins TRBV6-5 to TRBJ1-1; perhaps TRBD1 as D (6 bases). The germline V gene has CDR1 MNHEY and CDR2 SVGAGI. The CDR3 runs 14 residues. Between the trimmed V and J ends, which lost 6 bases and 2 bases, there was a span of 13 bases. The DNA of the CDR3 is TGTGCCAGCAGCAAGGGGGGGATAAACACTGAAGCTTTCTTT. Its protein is CASSKGGINTEAFF.

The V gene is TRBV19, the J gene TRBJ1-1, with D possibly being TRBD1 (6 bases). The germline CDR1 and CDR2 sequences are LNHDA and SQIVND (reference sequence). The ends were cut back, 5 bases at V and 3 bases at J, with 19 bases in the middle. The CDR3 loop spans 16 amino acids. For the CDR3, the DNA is TGTGCCAGTAGTGAGCCAAGGGGACAAGATGACACTGAAGCTTTCTTT. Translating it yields CASSEPRGQDDTEAFF.

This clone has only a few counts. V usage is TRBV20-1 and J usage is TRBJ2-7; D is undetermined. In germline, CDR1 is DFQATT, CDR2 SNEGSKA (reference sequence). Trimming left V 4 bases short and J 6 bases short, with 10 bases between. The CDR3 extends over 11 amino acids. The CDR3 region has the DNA TGCAGTGCTATTCCTCTTCTCGAGCAGTACTTC. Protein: CSAIPLLEQYF.

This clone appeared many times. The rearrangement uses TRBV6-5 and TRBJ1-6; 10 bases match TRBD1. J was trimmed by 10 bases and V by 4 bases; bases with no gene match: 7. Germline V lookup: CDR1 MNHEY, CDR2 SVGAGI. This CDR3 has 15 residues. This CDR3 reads CASSSDRGLGSPLHF. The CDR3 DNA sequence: TGTGCCAGCAGTTCCGACAGGGGGCTAGGATCACCCCTCCACTTT.

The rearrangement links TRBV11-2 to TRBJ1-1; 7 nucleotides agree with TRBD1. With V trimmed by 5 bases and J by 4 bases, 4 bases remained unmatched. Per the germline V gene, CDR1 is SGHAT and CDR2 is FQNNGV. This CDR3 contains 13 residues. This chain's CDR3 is CASSQGVATEAFF. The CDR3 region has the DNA TGTGCCAGCAGCCAGGGGGTAGCCACTGAAGCTTTCTTT.

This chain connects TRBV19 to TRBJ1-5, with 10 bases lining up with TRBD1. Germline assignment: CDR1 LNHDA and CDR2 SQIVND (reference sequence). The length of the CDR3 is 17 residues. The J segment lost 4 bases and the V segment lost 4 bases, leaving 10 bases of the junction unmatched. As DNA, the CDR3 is TGTGCCAGTAGTACCCGGGACAGGGGTGGGGGGAATCAGCCCCAGCATTTT. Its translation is CASSTRDRGGGNQPQHF.

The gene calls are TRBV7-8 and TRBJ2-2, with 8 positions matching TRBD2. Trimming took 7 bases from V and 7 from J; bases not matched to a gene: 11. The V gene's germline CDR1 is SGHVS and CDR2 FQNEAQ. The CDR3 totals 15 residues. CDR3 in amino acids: CASTNSGSNNGELFF. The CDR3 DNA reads TGTGCCAGCACCAACAGCGGGAGTAATAACGGGGAGCTGTTTTTT.

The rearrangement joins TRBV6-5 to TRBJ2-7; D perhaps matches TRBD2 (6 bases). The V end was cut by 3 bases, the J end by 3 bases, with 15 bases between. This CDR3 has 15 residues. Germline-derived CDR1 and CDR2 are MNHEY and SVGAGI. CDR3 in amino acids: CASSYLREKDYEQYF. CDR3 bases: TGTGCCAGCAGTTATCTCCGGGAGAAGGACTACGAGCAGTACTTC.

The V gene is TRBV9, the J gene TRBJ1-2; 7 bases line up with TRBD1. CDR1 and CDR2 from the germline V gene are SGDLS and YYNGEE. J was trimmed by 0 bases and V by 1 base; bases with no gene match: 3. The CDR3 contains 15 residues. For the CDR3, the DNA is TGTGCCAGCAGCGTACAGGGGACAGCTAACTATGGCTACACCTTC. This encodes CASSVQGTANYGYTF.

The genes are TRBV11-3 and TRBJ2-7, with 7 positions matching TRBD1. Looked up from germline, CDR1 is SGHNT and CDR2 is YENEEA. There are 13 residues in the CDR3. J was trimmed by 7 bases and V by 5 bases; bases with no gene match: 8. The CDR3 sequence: CASSRGQAWEQYF. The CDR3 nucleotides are TGTGCCAGCAGCCGAGGACAGGCCTGGGAGCAGTACTTC. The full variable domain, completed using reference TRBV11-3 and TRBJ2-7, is EAGVVQSPRYKIIEKKQPVAFWCNPISGHNTLYWYLQNLGQGPELLIRYENEEAVDDSQLPKDRFSAERLKGVDSTLKIQPAELGDSAVYLCASSRGQAWEQYFGPGTRLTVT.

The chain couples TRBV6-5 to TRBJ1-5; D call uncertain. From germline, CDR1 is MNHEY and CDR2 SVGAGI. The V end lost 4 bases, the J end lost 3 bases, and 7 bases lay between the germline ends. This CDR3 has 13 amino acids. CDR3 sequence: CASSSTTNQPQHF. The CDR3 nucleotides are TGTGCCAGCAGTTCGACAACCAATCAGCCCCAGCATTTT.

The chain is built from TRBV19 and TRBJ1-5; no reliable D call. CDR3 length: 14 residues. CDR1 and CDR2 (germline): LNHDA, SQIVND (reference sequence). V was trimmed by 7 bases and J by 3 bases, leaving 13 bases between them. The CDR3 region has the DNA TGTGCCAGTATGGCGGATCGAACCAATCAGCCCCAGCATTTT. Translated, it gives CASMADRTNQPQHF.

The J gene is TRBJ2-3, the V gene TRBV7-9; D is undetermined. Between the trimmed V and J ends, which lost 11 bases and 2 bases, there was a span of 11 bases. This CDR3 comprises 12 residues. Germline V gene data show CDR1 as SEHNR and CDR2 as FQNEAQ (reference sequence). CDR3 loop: CAALAYTDTQYF. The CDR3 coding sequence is TGTGCCGCCCTGGCTTACACAGATACGCAGTATTTT.

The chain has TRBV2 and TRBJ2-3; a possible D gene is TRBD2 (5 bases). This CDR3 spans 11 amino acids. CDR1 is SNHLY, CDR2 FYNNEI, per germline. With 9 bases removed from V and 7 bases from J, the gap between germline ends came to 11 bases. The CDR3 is CARLERNTQYF. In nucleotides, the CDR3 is TGTGCCAGACTAGAGCGGAATACGCAGTATTTT.

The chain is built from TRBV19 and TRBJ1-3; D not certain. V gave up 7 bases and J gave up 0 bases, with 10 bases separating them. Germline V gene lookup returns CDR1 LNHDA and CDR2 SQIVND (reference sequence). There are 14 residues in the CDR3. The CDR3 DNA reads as TGTGCCAGTAAGCAAAGAAACTCTGGAAACACCATATATTTT. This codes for CASKQRNSGNTIYF.

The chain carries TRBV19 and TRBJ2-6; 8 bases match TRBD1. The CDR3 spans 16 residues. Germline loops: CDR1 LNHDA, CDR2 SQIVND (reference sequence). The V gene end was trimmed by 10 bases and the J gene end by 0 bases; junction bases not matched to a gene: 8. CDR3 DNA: TGTGCCACCACCGGGACAGGCTACTCTGGGGCCAACGTCCTGACTTTC. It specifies CATTGTGYSGANVLTF.

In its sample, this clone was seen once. The CDR3: CASSQRSTNYGYTF. CDR3 nucleotide sequence: TGTGCCAGCAGCCAGAGGAGCACTAACTATGGCTACACCTTC. The chain combines TRBV3-1 (or the pseudogene TRBV3-2) with TRBJ1-2; D is undetermined. V lost 3 bases to trimming and J lost 0 bases, with 8 bases between them. Germline loops: CDR1 LGHDT, CDR2 YNNKEL (reference sequence). The CDR3 has 14 residues.